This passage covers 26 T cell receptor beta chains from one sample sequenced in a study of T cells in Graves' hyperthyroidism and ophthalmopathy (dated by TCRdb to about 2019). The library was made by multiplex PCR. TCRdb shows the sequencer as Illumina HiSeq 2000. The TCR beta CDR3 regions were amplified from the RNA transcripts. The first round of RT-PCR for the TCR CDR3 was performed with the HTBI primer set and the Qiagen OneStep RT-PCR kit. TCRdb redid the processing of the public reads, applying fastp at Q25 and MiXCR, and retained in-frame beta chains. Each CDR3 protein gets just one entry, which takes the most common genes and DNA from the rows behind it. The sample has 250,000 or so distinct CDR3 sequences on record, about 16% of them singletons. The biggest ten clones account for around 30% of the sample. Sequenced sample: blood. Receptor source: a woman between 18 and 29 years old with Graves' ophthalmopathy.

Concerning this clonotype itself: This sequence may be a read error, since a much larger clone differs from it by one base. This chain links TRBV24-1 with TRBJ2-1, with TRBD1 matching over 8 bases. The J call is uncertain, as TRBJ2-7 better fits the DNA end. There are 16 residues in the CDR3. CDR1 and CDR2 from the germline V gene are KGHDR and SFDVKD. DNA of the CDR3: TGTGCCACCAGTGATTTGCAGGGGGCGAAATACAATGAGCAGTACTTC. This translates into CATSDLQGAKYNEQYF.

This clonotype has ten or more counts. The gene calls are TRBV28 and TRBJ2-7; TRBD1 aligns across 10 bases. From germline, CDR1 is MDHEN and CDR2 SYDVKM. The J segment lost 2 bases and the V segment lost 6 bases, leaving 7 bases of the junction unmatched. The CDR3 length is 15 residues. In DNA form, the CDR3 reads TGTGCCAGCAGGCCGGACAGGGGGTTAACCTACGAGCAGTACTTC. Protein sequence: CASRPDRGLTYEQYF.

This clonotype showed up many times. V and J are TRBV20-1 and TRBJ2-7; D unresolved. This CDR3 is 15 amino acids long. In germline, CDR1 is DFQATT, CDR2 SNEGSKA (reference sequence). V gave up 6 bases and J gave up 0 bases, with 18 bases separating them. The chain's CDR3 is CSALLPEATSYEQYF. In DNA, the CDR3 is TGCAGTGCCCTCCTTCCGGAAGCGACCTCCTACGAGCAGTACTTC.

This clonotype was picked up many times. CDR3 nucleotides: TGTGCCAGCAGTCTGACAGGGCCGAACACTGAAGCTTTCTTT. Translated, it gives CASSLTGPNTEAFF. The chain joins TRBV12-3 or TRBV12-4 to TRBJ1-1; the match to TRBD1 covers 7 bases. The CDR3 totals 14 residues. The trim removed 5 bases at V and 1 base at J, leaving 4 bases unmatched.

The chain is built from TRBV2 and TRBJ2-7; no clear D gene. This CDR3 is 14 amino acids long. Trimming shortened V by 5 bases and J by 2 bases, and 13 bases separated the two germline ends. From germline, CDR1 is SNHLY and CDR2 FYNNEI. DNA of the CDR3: TGTGCCAGCAGTTTTATGACTTTTGCCTACGAGCAGTACTTC. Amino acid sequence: CASSFMTFAYEQYF.

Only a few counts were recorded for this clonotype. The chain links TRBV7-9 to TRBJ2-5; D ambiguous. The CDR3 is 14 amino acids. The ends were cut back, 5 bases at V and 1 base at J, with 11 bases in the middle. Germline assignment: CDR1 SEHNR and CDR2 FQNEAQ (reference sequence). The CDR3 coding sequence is TGTGCCAGCAGCCCCTCCCAGATCCAAGAGACCCAGTACTTC. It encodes CASSPSQIQETQYF.

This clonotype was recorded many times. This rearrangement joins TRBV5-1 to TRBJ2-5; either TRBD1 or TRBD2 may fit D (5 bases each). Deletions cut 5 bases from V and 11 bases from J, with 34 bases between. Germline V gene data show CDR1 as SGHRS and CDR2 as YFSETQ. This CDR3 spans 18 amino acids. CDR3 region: CASRKPSVRAILKRGQYF. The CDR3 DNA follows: TGCGCCAGCAGAAAACCATCGGTCAGGGCGATTCTCAAGAGAGGGCAGTACTTC.

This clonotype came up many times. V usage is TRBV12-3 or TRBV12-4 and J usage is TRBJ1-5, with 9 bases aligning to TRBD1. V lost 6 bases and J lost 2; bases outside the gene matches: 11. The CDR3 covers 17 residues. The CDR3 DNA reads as TGTGCCAGCAGGAACGAACAGGGGGCTGAGGGCAATCAGCCCCAGCATTTT. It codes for CASRNEQGAEGNQPQHF.

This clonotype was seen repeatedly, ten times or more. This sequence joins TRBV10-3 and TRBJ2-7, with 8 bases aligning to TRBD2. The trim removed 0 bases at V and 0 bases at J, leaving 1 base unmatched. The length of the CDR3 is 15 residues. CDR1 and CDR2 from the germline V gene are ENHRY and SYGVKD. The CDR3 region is CAISESTSGSYEQYF. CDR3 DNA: TGTGCCATCAGTGAGTCTACTAGCGGCTCCTACGAGCAGTACTTC.

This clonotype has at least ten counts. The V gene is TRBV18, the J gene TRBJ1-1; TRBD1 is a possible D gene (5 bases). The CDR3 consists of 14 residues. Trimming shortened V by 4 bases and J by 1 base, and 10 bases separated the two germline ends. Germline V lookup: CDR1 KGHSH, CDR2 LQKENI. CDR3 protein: CASSQTEGNTEAFF. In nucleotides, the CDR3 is TGTGCCAGCTCACAGACAGAGGGGAACACTGAAGCTTTCTTT.

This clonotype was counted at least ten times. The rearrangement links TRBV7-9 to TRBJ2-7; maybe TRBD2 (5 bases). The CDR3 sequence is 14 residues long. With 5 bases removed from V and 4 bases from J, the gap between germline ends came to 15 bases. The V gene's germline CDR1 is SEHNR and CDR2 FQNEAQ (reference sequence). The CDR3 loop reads CASSRRIGSYEQYF. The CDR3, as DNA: TGTGCCAGCAGCCGTCGGATAGGGAGTTACGAGCAGTACTTC.

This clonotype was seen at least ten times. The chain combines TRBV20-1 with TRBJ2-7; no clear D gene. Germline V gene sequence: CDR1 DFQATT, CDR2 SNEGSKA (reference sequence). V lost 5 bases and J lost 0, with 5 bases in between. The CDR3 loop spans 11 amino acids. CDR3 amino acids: CSAPSSYEQYF. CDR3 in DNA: TGCAGTGCTCCTAGCTCCTACGAGCAGTACTTC.

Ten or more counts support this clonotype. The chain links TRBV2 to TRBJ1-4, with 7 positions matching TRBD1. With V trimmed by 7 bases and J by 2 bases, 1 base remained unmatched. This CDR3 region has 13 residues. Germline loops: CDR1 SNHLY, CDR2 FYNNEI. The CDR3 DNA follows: TGTGCCAGCACAGGGGGGACTAATGAAAAACTGTTTTTT. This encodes CASTGGTNEKLFF.

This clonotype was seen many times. In DNA, the CDR3 is TGTGCCATCAGTGTGGGCACGAACACTGAAGCTTTCTTT. Its translation: CAISVGTNTEAFF. The chain has TRBV10-3 and TRBJ1-1, with no clear D. The CDR3 spans 13 residues. V gave up 4 bases and J gave up 1 base, with 7 bases separating them. CDR1 and CDR2 from the germline V gene are ENHRY and SYGVKD.

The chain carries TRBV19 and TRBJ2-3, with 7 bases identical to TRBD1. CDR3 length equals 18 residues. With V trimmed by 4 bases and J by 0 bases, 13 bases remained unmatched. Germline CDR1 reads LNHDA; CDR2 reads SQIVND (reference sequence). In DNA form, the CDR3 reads TGTGCCAGTAGTACCCCCCCCCGGGACAGTCCGAGCACAGATACGCAGTATTTT. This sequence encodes CASSTPPRDSPSTDTQYF.

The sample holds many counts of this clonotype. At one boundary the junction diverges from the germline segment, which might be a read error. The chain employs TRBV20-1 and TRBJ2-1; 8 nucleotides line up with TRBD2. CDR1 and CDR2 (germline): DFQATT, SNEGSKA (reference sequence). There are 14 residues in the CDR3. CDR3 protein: CSAIAGQSYSEQFF. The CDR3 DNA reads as TGCAGTGCAATAGCGGGGCAATCCTACAGTGAGCAGTTCTTC.

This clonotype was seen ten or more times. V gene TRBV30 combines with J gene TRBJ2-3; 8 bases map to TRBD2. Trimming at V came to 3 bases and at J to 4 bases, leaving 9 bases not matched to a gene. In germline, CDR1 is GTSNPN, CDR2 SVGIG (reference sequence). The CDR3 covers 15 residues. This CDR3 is CAWSDLGGAPDTQYF. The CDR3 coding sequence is TGTGCCTGGAGCGACCTCGGGGGGGCGCCAGATACGCAGTATTTT. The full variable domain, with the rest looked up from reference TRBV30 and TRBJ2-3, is SQTIHQWPATLVQPVGSPLSLECTVEGTSNPNLYWYRQAAGRGLQLLFYSVGIGQISSEVPQNLSASRPQDRQFILSSKKLLLSDSGFYLCAWSDLGGAPDTQYFGPGTRLTVL.

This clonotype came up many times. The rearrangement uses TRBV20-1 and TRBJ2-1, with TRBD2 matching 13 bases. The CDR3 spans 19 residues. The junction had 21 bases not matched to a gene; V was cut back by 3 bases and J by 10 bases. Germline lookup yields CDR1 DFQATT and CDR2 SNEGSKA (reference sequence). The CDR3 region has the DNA TGCAGTGCTAGTCCGCCCCGAGGGCCCGGACTAGCGGGAGTTGGGGAGCAGTTCTTC. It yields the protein CSASPPRGPGLAGVGEQFF.

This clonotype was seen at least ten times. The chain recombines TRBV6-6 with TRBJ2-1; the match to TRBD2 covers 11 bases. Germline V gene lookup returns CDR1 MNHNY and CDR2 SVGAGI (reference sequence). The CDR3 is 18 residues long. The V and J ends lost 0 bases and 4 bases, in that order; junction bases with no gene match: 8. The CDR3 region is CASSYSNWLAGGYNEQFF. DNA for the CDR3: TGTGCCAGCAGTTACTCGAATTGGTTAGCGGGAGGGTACAATGAGCAGTTCTTC.

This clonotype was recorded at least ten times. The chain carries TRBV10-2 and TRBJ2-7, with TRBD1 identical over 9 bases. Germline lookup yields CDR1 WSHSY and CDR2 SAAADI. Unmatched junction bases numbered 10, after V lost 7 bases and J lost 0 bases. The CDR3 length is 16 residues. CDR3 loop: CASILTGGPISYEQYF. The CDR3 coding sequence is TGCGCCAGCATCCTAACAGGGGGCCCCATCTCCTACGAGCAGTACTTC.

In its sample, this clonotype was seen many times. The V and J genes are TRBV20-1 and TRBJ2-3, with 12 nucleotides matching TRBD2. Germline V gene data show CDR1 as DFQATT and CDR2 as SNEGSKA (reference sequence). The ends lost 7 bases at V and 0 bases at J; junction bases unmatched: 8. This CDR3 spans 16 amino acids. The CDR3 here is CSVRLAGGISTDTQYF. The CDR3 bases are TGCAGTGTGAGGCTAGCGGGGGGGATTAGCACAGATACGCAGTATTTT.

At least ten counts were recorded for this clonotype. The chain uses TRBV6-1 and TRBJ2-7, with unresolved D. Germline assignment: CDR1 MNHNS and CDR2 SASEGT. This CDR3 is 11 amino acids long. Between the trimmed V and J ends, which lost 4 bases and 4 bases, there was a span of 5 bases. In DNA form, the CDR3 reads TGTGCCAGCAGTGTTAATTACGAGCAGTACTTC. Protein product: CASSVNYEQYF.

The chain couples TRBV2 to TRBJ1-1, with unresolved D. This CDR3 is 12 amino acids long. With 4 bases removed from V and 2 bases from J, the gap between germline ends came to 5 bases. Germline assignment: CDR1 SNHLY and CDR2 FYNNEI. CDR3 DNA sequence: TGTGCCAGCAGTGCCGTCAACACTGAAGCTTTCTTT. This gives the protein CASSAVNTEAFF.

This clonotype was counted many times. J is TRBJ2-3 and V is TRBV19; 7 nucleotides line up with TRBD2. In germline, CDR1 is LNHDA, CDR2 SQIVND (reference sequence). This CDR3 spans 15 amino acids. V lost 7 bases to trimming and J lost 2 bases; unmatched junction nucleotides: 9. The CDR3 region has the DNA TGTGCCAGTACGTCCAGCGGGGCTTACACAGATACGCAGTATTTT. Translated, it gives CASTSSGAYTDTQYF.

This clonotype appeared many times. CDR3 amino acids: CSVSGISYEQYF. In nucleotides, the CDR3 is TGCAGCGTTTCGGGGATCTCCTACGAGCAGTACTTC. The chain carries TRBV29-1 and TRBJ2-7, with a tentative D call TRBD2 (5 bases). The V gene's germline CDR1 is SQVTM and CDR2 ANQGSEA. CDR3 length: 12 residues. The V and J ends lost 5 bases and 0 bases respectively, with 8 bases between them.

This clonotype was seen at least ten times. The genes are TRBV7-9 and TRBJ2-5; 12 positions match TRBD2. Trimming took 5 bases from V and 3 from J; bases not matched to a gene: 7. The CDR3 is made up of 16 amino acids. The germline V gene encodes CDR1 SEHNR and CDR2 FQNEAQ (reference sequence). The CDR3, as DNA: TGTGCCAGCAGCCTGCCTAGCGGGAGGGTCGAAGAGACCCAGTACTTC. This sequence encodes CASSLPSGRVEETQYF.